One sample yielded the 19 T cell receptor beta chains listed below, sequenced in a study of T cell responses to AZD1222 COVID-19 vaccine. Clones were read by immunoSEQ multiplex PCR, and TCRdb kept only the in-frame ones, dropping some. This table has about 130,000 clones, roughly nine tenths appearing once. Sequences were derived from peripheral blood, sampled on day 0 of AZD1222 vaccination. The receptors originated from an adult in good health.

With regard to this clone: Within the sample, other DNA sequences also encode this same CDR3. The rearrangement links TRBV7-3 to TRBJ1-2, with 8 bases identical to TRBD1. Germline trimming cut 5 bases from V and 8 bases from J; bases unmatched to any gene: 7. The V gene's germline CDR1 is SGHTA and CDR2 FQGTGA. CDR3 length: 13 residues. The CDR3 nucleotides read TGTGCCAGCAGCCCCGGACAGGGAGAAGGCTACACCTTC. Its protein is CASSPGQGEGYTF.

This clone has a single count. The gene calls are TRBV2 and TRBJ1-4; D remains unclear. The CDR3 contains 14 residues. V gave up 5 bases and J gave up 2 bases, with 9 bases separating them. Germline V CDR1 and CDR2: SNHLY, FYNNEI. As DNA, the CDR3 is TGTGCCAGCAGTTTGAGGTTTACTAATGAAAAACTGTTTTTT. Amino acids: CASSLRFTNEKLFF. Full variable domain (rest looked up from reference TRBV2 and TRBJ1-4): EPEVTQTPSHQVTQMGQEVILRCVPISNHLYFYWYRQILGQKVEFLVSFYNNEISEKSEIFDDQFSVERPDGSNFTLKIRSTKLEDSAMYFCASSLRFTNEKLFFGSGTQLSVL.

V gene TRBV28 combines with J gene TRBJ1-3; D is perhaps TRBD1 (6 bases). Trimming shortened V by 4 bases and J by 4 bases, and 20 bases separated the two germline ends. The CDR3 sequence is 17 residues long. Germline assignment: CDR1 MDHEN and CDR2 SYDVKM. This CDR3 is CASSSSNRAQRGNTIYF. The CDR3 DNA reads TGTGCCAGCAGTTCTTCAAACAGGGCACAGCGAGGAAACACCATATATTTT.

V usage is TRBV7-2 and J usage is TRBJ2-2; a weak D match, TRBD2 (6 bases). Germline V gene data show CDR1 as SGHTA and CDR2 as FQGNSA. The CDR3 is made up of 18 amino acids. The V end lost 4 bases, the J end lost 2 bases, and 20 bases lay between the germline ends. CDR3 bases: TGTGCCAGCAGCTCCCCCGGACTAATAGCCGCTAACACCGGGGAGCTGTTTTTT. This translates into CASSSPGLIAANTGELFF.

The rearrangement uses TRBV6-5 and TRBJ2-5; possible D gene TRBD2, 7 bases. CDR1 MNHEY and CDR2 SVGAGI come from the germline V gene. The V gene lost 0 bases and the J gene lost 5 bases, with 10 bases spanning the gap. This CDR3 is built from 14 residues. The CDR3 region has the DNA TGTGCCAGCAGTTACTCACAGGGAGGGGAGACCCAGTACTTC. Translated: CASSYSQGGETQYF.

The chain couples TRBV19 to TRBJ1-3; 11 positions agree with TRBD1. With 4 bases clipped from V and 4 bases from J, the junction kept 3 bases outside the gene matches. The germline V gene has CDR1 LNHDA and CDR2 SQIVND (reference sequence). CDR3 length: 15 residues. The DNA for the CDR3 is TGTGCCAGTAGTAGGACAGGGGGCCTCGGAAACACCATATATTTT. It translates to CASSRTGGLGNTIYF.

This chain joins TRBV12-3 or TRBV12-4 and TRBJ1-4; D is unresolved. Trimming shortened V by 2 bases and J by 7 bases, and 5 bases separated the two germline ends. The CDR3 covers 12 residues. The DNA of the CDR3 is TGTGCCAGCAGTTTATCGCCTGAAAAACTGTTTTTT. The encoded protein is CASSLSPEKLFF.

The V and J genes are TRBV5-1 and TRBJ1-1; D not resolved. The germline V and J ends were trimmed by 0 bases and 1 base, with 7 bases remaining between them. The CDR3 consists of 14 residues. Germline CDR1 SGHRS, CDR2 YFSETQ. The CDR3 DNA reads as TGCGCCAGCAGCTTGGATCTGGGGAACACTGAAGCTTTCTTT. This sequence encodes CASSLDLGNTEAFF.

The CDR3 coding sequence is TGTGCCATCAGGGTCCCCGACCGGGACACTGAAGCTTTCTTT. This sequence encodes CAIRVPDRDTEAFF. This rearrangement joins TRBV10-3 to TRBJ1-1; no firm D call. The CDR3 spans 14 residues. The germline gives CDR1 ENHRY, CDR2 SYGVKD. V shed 6 bases and J shed 3 bases, with 14 bases lying between them.

Points on this clone: The sample has other DNA sequences that encode this CDR3 too. The chain employs TRBV5-1 and TRBJ2-7, with unresolved D. The ends were cut back, 0 bases at V and 3 bases at J, with 4 bases in the middle. Germline V gene lookup returns CDR1 SGHRS and CDR2 YFSETQ. This CDR3 has 12 residues. CDR3 DNA sequence: TGCGCCAGCAGCTTGGGCGGCTACGAGCAGTACTTC. Translated, it gives CASSLGGYEQYF.

The CDR3 here is CASHRVWLFF. In nucleotides, the CDR3 is TGTGCCAGCCACAGAGTTTGGCTGTTTTTT. The chain recombines TRBV9 with TRBJ1-4; no clear D gene. The CDR3 sequence is 10 residues long. Germline V lookup: CDR1 SGDLS, CDR2 YYNGEE. The V end lost 7 bases, the J end lost 14 bases, and 12 bases lay between the germline ends.

The chain has TRBV3-1 (or the pseudogene TRBV3-2) and TRBJ1-1; D might be TRBD1 (5 bases). V dropped 1 base and J dropped 5 bases, with 14 bases sitting between them. The V gene's germline CDR1 is LGHDT and CDR2 YNNKEL (reference sequence). This CDR3 has 15 residues. The CDR3 is CASSQGAGGWTEAFF. The CDR3 region has the DNA TGTGCCAGCAGCCAAGGGGCCGGGGGGTGGACTGAAGCTTTCTTT.

This clone was recorded a few times. CDR3 sequence (DNA): TGTGCCAGCTGTCGACAGGAAAATCAGCCCCAGCATTTT. Translating it yields CASCRQENQPQHF. This chain links TRBV6-5 with TRBJ1-5, with D perhaps matching TRBD1 (6 bases). Germline loops: CDR1 MNHEY, CDR2 SVGAGI. V was trimmed by 8 bases and J by 4 bases, leaving 12 bases between them. There are 13 residues in the CDR3.

This clone was observed once. This sequence joins TRBV6-5 and TRBJ1-4; D possibly corresponds to TRBD1 (6 bases). V was shortened by 6 bases and J by 7 bases, with 6 bases between the two germline ends. This CDR3 is 11 amino acids long. Germline CDR1 reads MNHEY; CDR2 reads SVGAGI. The DNA of the CDR3 is TGTGCCAGCAGACAGGGTGAAAAACTGTTTTTT. Protein product: CASRQGEKLFF.

The chain links TRBV28 to TRBJ2-3; D may be TRBD1 or TRBD2 (6 bases each). This CDR3 comprises 13 residues. Per the germline V gene, CDR1 is MDHEN and CDR2 is SYDVKM. CDR3 sequence: CATGGPSTDTQYF. CDR3 sequence (DNA): TGTGCGACCGGGGGCCCTAGCACAGATACGCAGTATTTT.

The chain recombines TRBV6-5 with TRBJ2-7, with D unclear. Trimming shortened V by 2 bases and J by 6 bases, and 17 bases separated the two germline ends. This CDR3 contains 15 residues. Germline V gene data show CDR1 as MNHEY and CDR2 as SVGAGI. Here the CDR3 reads CASSYTALGTGEQYF. The CDR3, as DNA: TGTGCCAGCAGTTACACAGCCCTGGGCACCGGCGAGCAGTACTTC.

The chain uses TRBV14 and TRBJ1-2, with D possibly being TRBD1 (6 bases). V lost 1 base and J 2 bases, leaving 17 bases between the germline ends. The germline CDR1 and CDR2 sequences are SGHDN and FVKESK. CDR3 length: 17 residues. CDR3 region: CASSQGWGPTANYGYTF. The CDR3 DNA reads TGTGCCAGCAGCCAAGGATGGGGGCCAACCGCCAACTATGGCTACACCTTC.

The count of this clone is one. V gene TRBV18 combines with J gene TRBJ2-5, with D unclear. V was shortened by 2 bases and J by 3 bases, with 7 bases between the two germline ends. Per germline, CDR1 KGHSH and CDR2 LQKENI. The CDR3 extends over 13 amino acids. As DNA, the CDR3 is TGTGCCAGCTCACCAGTCCAGAAAGAGACCCAGTACTTC. The encoded protein is CASSPVQKETQYF.

This clone was seen only a few times. The V call is TRBV27, the J call TRBJ1-5; the D is unclear. Germline lookup yields CDR1 MNHEY and CDR2 SMNVEV (reference sequence). V was cut by 3 bases and J by 2 bases, with 11 bases left in between. The CDR3 length is 15 residues. This CDR3 is CASSLAWLGNQPQHF. Written as DNA, the CDR3 is TGTGCCAGCAGTTTGGCGTGGTTGGGCAATCAGCCCCAGCATTTT.